Given below is one TCR beta chain in context. Its antigen is still unknown. One end of the junction is discordant with germline, which a read error may explain. These data are taken from a study of shared clonotypes between healthy human individuals (dated by TCRdb to between 2020 and 2021). For context, the study as a whole: The cohort comprised a couple of women and a few men aged 18 to 49 years. Per donor, leukapheresis produced somewhere between about 0.94 and 10 billion PBMCs. For each donor, CD4 naive and CD4 memory were each given three plates, CD8 naive was given two plates, and CD8 memory was given one plate. Blood TCR repertoires of roughly five healthy adults were deeply sequenced to estimate repertoire size and the extent of clonotype sharing between individuals. Different laboratories and diverse techniques were used to prepare libraries and sequence TCR repertoires, to increase sequencing depth and limit assay-specific biases.

CD8 naive samples consisted of CD45RO-negative cells that were positively selected for CCR7, yielding a CD45RA+CCR7+ population without TemRA cells. Healthy HIV-negative adults with no recently reported acute infections or vaccinations were included as donors. Every donor was a Caucasian adult residing in Nashville, Tennessee, USA. Blood was obtained by leukapheresis, after which PBMCs were separated by Ficoll-Histopaque density gradient centrifugation and cryopreserved in liquid nitrogen vapor phase. Analytical flow cytometry was used to check the purity and quantity of every magnetically sorted T cell population. Each sorted fraction had its genomic DNA isolated and then quantified by UV absorbance on a Nanodrop 2000c. Paper-wide results and their limitations: Across a handful of donors, around 5.4% of naive CD4, over 3% of naive CD8, about 2.3% of memory CD4, and approximately 0.4% of memory CD8 clonotypes were shared. Incomplete sequencing was indicated by rarefaction of sorted-subset datasets, despite the large sequencing depth. Only blood was sampled, and tissue TCR repertoires likely differ from those in blood. The genetic and exposure-history diversity represented was limited by the small number of donors. Pairwise subsampling led to the expectation that sequencing depth would affect the degree of clonotype sharing among donors. Estimated clonotype richness was generally larger for naive than for memory subsets. Clonotypes shared by all four sorted-subset donors showed higher generation probabilities than non-shared clonotypes.

Using the deep immunoSEQ assay, TCR CDR3 regions were amplified from genomic DNA by multiplex PCR. For each cell subset, the extracted genomic DNA was distributed evenly across all wells of several immunoSEQ 96-well plates, and each plate served as one replicate. Each replicate PCR for sorted subsets received about 220 ng genomic DNA, equal to tens of thousands of T cell genomes. Purified libraries were measured with a Qubit 3.0 fluorometer, size-checked on a Bioanalyzer 2100, and measured again with the KAPA Library Quantification kit. Every immunoSEQ 96-well plate was sequenced on a dedicated single-read 150-cycle Illumina NextSeq 550 flow cell. From the authors' description of their analysis: Because the immunoSEQ output held only junctional sequences and lacked quality scores, the filtering could not match the filtering applied to full-length reads. To assign V/J genes and CDR3, sequences were annotated against IMGT germline references using PyIR, a Python wrapper for IgBLAST v1.9. Reads were removed for weak V/J assignments (E-value above 1e-6), missing CDR3, stop codons, out-of-frame junctions, or ambiguous translated residues. V3J clonotypes were defined as sequences sharing an identical inferred V gene, J gene, and CDR3 amino acid sequence. The percentage overlap between two repertoires was calculated by dividing the number of shared unique clonotypes by the size of the smaller repertoire. RTK rarefaction, the Chao1 estimator, and Recon v2.1 estimates of unobserved clonotypes were used to assess repertoire richness. Generation probabilities were computed with OLGA for all TCRbeta clonotypes obtained by the gDNA method from four donors. Entries here come from immuneACCESS through TCRdb and include only in-frame sequences with V and J called. Some clones fail to appear in such tables; in the studies checked, an unresolved V gene covers under half of the shortfall, and the cause of the remainder is unknown. V and J calls and clone size are copied from that table; D and trimming were computed from the DNA. Present in this sample are millions of clones, approximately 94% of which were seen just once. Approximately 1.7% of the sample is held by the ten biggest clonotypes.

The receptor was derived from a man aged 18-30 years in good health. Some clones in this sample may be carry-over from other donors' samples. The sequenced material came from naive CD8+ T cells from PBMCs. What the cell subset or site label conveys for this sample: CD45RA+CCR7+.

The DNA sequence follows: TGTGCCAGCAGATTATCGGCTAGCCGCTACTACGAGCAGTACTTC. Its translation reads: CASRLSASRYYEQYF. The rearrangement joined TRBV28 to TRBJ2-7; matching of 5 bases hints at TRBD2 as the D gene. The CDR3 measures 15 amino acids from cysteine to phenylalanine. The read is trimmed to its CDR3 DNA, 45 bases read in frame from base 1. Based on the germline V gene, the CDR1 and CDR2 sequences are MDHEN and SYDVKM.